This T cell receptor (beta chain) is drawn from a study of blood T cell repertoires in COVID-19. The CDR3 is 12 amino acids. The V and J ends lost 3 bases and 9 bases respectively, with 9 bases between them. Germline V CDR1 and CDR2: MNHNS, SASEGT. TCRdb's table, derived via immunoSEQ multiplex PCR, lists solely in-frame clones and lacks some. The repertoire has 200,000 to 250,000 clones, 88% of them found once; the top ten carry 1.4% to 1.5%. The chain links TRBV6-1 to TRBJ2-1; D is undetermined. The TCR originated in a man younger than 35 with active or convalescent COVID-19. The sample taken for sequencing was peripheral blood. The DNA of the CDR3 is TGTGCCAGCAGTGAGAATTACGGTGAGCAGTTCTTC. Translation: CASSENYGEQFF.